This TCR beta chain was captured by sequencing in a study of CD8+ T cells in alopecia areata. About the study: Tofacitinib administration persisted for 6 to 18 months, succeeded by 6 months off drug.

Regarding treatment: oral pan-JAK inhibitor, 5-10 mg twice daily. Those with alopecia areata gave lesional scalp punch biopsies and peripheral blood. A FACSAria was used to sort CD4+ and CD8+ T cells. These cells came from PBMCs. V trimming: 5 bases; J trimming: 8 bases; junction bases outside the gene matches: 17. The CDR3 length is 18 residues. Germline V gives CDR1 SGHAT, CDR2 FQNNGV. On this clone: Its antigen remains unknown.

Study-level points and caveats: Sharing of TCRs across patients appeared less clear than in mice, possibly for HLA-related reasons.

Extraction of RNA preceded its reverse transcription into cDNA, which served as the sequencing template. Sequencing was performed with immunoSEQ multiplex PCR; in TCRdb, only in-frame clones are kept and a portion is missing. The table has approximately 210,000 clones, roughly 60% seen once. This receptor was taken from a human donor with alopecia areata. The sequenced sample was CD4+ T cells sorted from blood, obtained at week 24, from a patient treated with tofacitinib. J is TRBJ2-2 and V is TRBV11-2, with 10 bases fitting TRBD2. The CDR3: CASSPQGAGGPMVGELFF. The CDR3 nucleotides read TGTGCCAGCAGCCCTCAAGGAGCGGGGGGGCCGATGGTTGGGGAGCTGTTTTTT.